Shown below are 30 T cell receptor beta chains from a single sample sequenced in a study of T cell changes during pregnancy in multiple sclerosis. TCRdb's copy holds only in-frame clones and misses some; the assay was immunoSEQ multiplex PCR. The table has fewer than 50,000 clones, around nine tenths seen once; the top ten hold 0.58%. This specimen was CD4+ T cells from peripheral blood mononuclear cells, taken in the first trimester of pregnancy. The receptors were sampled from a female donor with multiple sclerosis, enrolled in a pregnancy study.

The CDR3 here is CASSVVESSYEQYF. The CDR3 bases are TGTGCCAGCAGCGTAGTTGAGAGCTCCTACGAGCAGTACTTC. This chain connects TRBV9 to TRBJ2-7; D ambiguous. Germline lookup yields CDR1 SGDLS and CDR2 YYNGEE. V shed 0 bases and J shed 0 bases, with 7 bases lying between them. This CDR3 is built from 14 residues.

V gene TRBV7-2 combines with J gene TRBJ1-5, with 10 bases that match TRBD1. Germline-derived CDR1 and CDR2 are SGHTA and FQGNSA. The V segment lost 5 bases and the J segment 6 bases; nucleotides outside the gene matches: 7. CDR3 length: 15 amino acids. The DNA of the CDR3 is TGTGCCAGCAGCCCCGGGACAGGGGTTCGTCAGCCCCAGCATTTT. This gives the protein CASSPGTGVRQPQHF.

This clone was recorded a few times. This sequence joins TRBV11-2 and TRBJ2-7; D possibly corresponds to TRBD1 (5 bases). In germline, CDR1 is SGHAT, CDR2 FQNNGV. V lost 5 bases and J lost 3, with 8 bases in between. This CDR3 has 12 amino acids. The DNA of the CDR3 is TGTGCCAGCAGCGCAGGGAACTACGAGCAGTACTTC. This gives the protein CASSAGNYEQYF.

The rearrangement uses TRBV9 and TRBJ2-1; D is undetermined. Per the germline V gene, CDR1 is SGDLS and CDR2 is YYNGEE. V lost 6 bases and J 0 bases, leaving 7 bases between the germline ends. The CDR3 length is 13 residues. This chain's CDR3 is CASNKNSYNEQFF. CDR3 bases: TGTGCCAGCAACAAGAACTCCTACAATGAGCAGTTCTTC.

This sequence joins TRBV5-1 and TRBJ2-2, with 10 positions matching TRBD1. This CDR3 has 15 amino acids. V lost 4 bases, J lost 6 bases, and 6 bases stayed unmatched. CDR1 and CDR2 from the germline V gene are SGHRS and YFSETQ. The CDR3 nucleotides are TGCGCCAGCAGCCTCCGGACAGGGGGGTCCGGGGAGCTGTTTTTT. The encoded protein is CASSLRTGGSGELFF. Complete variable domain (other parts from reference TRBV5-1 and TRBJ2-2): KAGVTQTPRYLIKTRGQQVTLSCSPISGHRSVSWYQQTPGQGLQFLFEYFSETQRNKGNFPGRFSGRQFSNSRSEMNVSTLELGDSALYLCASSLRTGGSGELFFGEGSRLTVL.

This chain links TRBV4-2 with TRBJ2-1, with D possibly being TRBD1 (5 bases). Germline loops: CDR1 LGHNA, CDR2 YNFKEQ. Deletions cut 1 base from V and 8 bases from J, with 15 bases between. This CDR3 region has 15 residues. The CDR3 nucleotides read TGTGCCAGCAGCCAAGTCCAGGGTAGGTTGGATGAGCAGTTCTTC. Its protein product is CASSQVQGRLDEQFF.

With regard to this clone: This same CDR3 is encoded by further DNA sequences in the sample. This chain connects TRBV5-1 to TRBJ2-1, with TRBD2 identical over 9 bases. The CDR3 is made up of 15 amino acids. The J segment lost 2 bases and the V segment lost 0 bases, leaving 0 bases of the junction unmatched. Germline CDR1 reads SGHRS; CDR2 reads YFSETQ. The CDR3 loop is CASSLASGTYNEQFF. The DNA of the CDR3 is TGCGCCAGCAGCTTGGCTAGCGGGACCTACAATGAGCAGTTCTTC. Complete variable domain (other parts from reference TRBV5-1 and TRBJ2-1): KAGVTQTPRYLIKTRGQQVTLSCSPISGHRSVSWYQQTPGQGLQFLFEYFSETQRNKGNFPGRFSGRQFSNSRSEMNVSTLELGDSALYLCASSLASGTYNEQFFGPGTRLTVL.

The chain joins TRBV2 to TRBJ2-3, with 9 bases lining up with TRBD1. Germline V CDR1 and CDR2: SNHLY, FYNNEI. V lost 6 bases to trimming and J lost 3 bases; unmatched junction nucleotides: 7. This CDR3 has 15 residues. The CDR3 DNA sequence: TGTGCCAGCAGACAGGGGGCCTTTTTTACAGATACGCAGTATTTT. Translated: CASRQGAFFTDTQYF.

The CDR3 sequence is CASSLGLAGGLYNEQFF. CDR3 DNA sequence: TGCGCCAGCAGCTTGGGGCTAGCGGGAGGGCTGTACAATGAGCAGTTCTTC. The rearrangement links TRBV5-1 to TRBJ2-1; 12 nucleotides align to TRBD2. Germline loops: CDR1 SGHRS, CDR2 YFSETQ. The CDR3 sequence is 17 residues long. The junction had 5 bases not matched to a gene; V was cut back by 0 bases and J by 4 bases.

This chain connects TRBV6-6 to TRBJ2-7; D is ambiguous. With 4 bases removed from V and 6 bases from J, the gap between germline ends came to 10 bases. This CDR3 region has 12 residues. Germline V gene data show CDR1 as MNHNY and CDR2 as SVGAGI (reference sequence). The CDR3 sequence is CASSSSGSEQYF. As DNA, the CDR3 is TGTGCCAGCAGTTCTTCAGGTTCCGAGCAGTACTTC.

The rearrangement links TRBV7-9 to TRBJ1-1, with TRBD1 matching over 7 bases. The V gene's germline CDR1 is SEHNR and CDR2 FQNEAQ (reference sequence). This CDR3 region has 15 residues. J lost 2 bases, V lost 5 bases, and 8 bases had no gene match. In nucleotides, the CDR3 is TGTGCCAGCAGCGCCGCCGGGACAGTTAACACTGAAGCTTTCTTT. This sequence encodes CASSAAGTVNTEAFF.

Here the CDR3 reads CASSERDYSGQRSSYEQYF. CDR3 DNA: TGTGCCAGCAGTGAGCGAGATTATTCAGGACAGAGAAGCTCCTACGAGCAGTACTTC. This chain connects TRBV6-1 to TRBJ2-7; weak D call: TRBD1 (6 bases). CDR3 length: 19 residues. The V end lost 3 bases, the J end lost 0 bases, and 24 bases lay between the germline ends. CDR1 is MNHNS and CDR2 is SASEGT in the germline V gene.

The table lists this clone with a few counts. The chain joins TRBV4-1 to TRBJ2-5, with 7 bases that match TRBD1. The CDR3 runs to 15 residues. V gave up 5 bases and J gave up 4 bases; unmatched junction bases: 10. Germline CDR1 MGHRA, CDR2 YSYEKL. CDR3 residues: CASSNNDREGETQYF. CDR3 DNA: TGCGCCAGCAGCAATAATGACAGGGAAGGAGAGACCCAGTACTTC.

The J gene is TRBJ2-7, the V gene TRBV28; maybe TRBD1 (5 bases). This CDR3 comprises 18 residues. Trimming left V 4 bases short and J 4 bases short, with 26 bases between. Germline V gene data show CDR1 as MDHEN and CDR2 as SYDVKM. The CDR3 nucleotides read TGTGCCAGCAGTTCTCCCCTTCTAACAGGTACTTTTAATTACGAGCAGTACTTC. It encodes CASSSPLLTGTFNYEQYF.

The chain joins TRBV5-1 to TRBJ2-3; no clear D gene. Germline V gives CDR1 SGHRS, CDR2 YFSETQ. CDR3 length: 15 residues. Trimming removed 1 base from V and 1 base from J, with 10 bases in between. The CDR3 reads CASSLRSVGTDTQYF. CDR3 sequence (DNA): TGCGCCAGCAGCTTGCGAAGCGTGGGCACAGATACGCAGTATTTT.

The chain employs TRBV30 and TRBJ1-1; 8 positions agree with TRBD1. The V gene end was trimmed by 2 bases and the J gene end by 1 base; junction bases not matched to a gene: 12. CDR1 and CDR2 (germline): GTSNPN, SVGIG (reference sequence). The CDR3 totals 17 residues. DNA of the CDR3: TGTGCCTGGAGTACTTGGACAGGGACCACTAGGAACACTGAAGCTTTCTTT. It yields the protein CAWSTWTGTTRNTEAFF.

The chain links TRBV30 to TRBJ1-3; D call uncertain. Germline V gene lookup returns CDR1 GTSNPN and CDR2 SVGIG (reference sequence). This CDR3 spans 21 amino acids. V was clipped by 0 bases and J by 0 bases, with 27 bases between them. The CDR3 is CAWSVRVAIMQSKSSGNTIYF. DNA of the CDR3: TGTGCCTGGAGTGTACGGGTGGCCATTATGCAGTCGAAGAGCTCTGGAAACACCATATATTTT.

The J gene is TRBJ2-1, the V gene TRBV27; 11 bases line up with TRBD2. CDR1 MNHEY and CDR2 SMNVEV come from the germline V gene (reference sequence). The CDR3 extends over 18 amino acids. Germline trimming cut 2 bases from V and 4 bases from J; bases unmatched to any gene: 10. CDR3 residues: CASSLGLAGGLPYNEQFF. The CDR3 DNA sequence: TGTGCCAGCAGTTTAGGCCTAGCGGGAGGTTTACCGTACAATGAGCAGTTCTTC.

The chain employs TRBV29-1 and TRBJ1-5; 9 nucleotides match TRBD1. The CDR3 totals 13 residues. Germline V gives CDR1 SQVTM, CDR2 ANQGSEA. Trimming at V came to 7 bases and at J to 6 bases, leaving 7 bases not matched to a gene. For the CDR3, the DNA is TGCAGCGCAGGGACAGGGTCAGGTCAGCCCCAGCATTTT. Protein sequence: CSAGTGSGQPQHF.

The chain has TRBV7-3 and TRBJ2-1; 15 bases match TRBD2. The V segment lost 5 bases and the J segment 6 bases; nucleotides outside the gene matches: 2. This CDR3 has 15 amino acids. The germline V gene has CDR1 SGHTA and CDR2 FQGTGA. CDR3 DNA: TGTGCCAGCAGCAAGGGACTAGCGGGAGGCAATGAGCAGTTCTTC. Amino acid sequence: CASSKGLAGGNEQFF.

This clone was counted a few times. This chain links TRBV27 with TRBJ1-1; 8 bases align to TRBD1. Germline CDR1 and CDR2: MNHEY and SMNVEV (reference sequence). The CDR3 contains 14 residues. V gave up 8 bases and J gave up 12 bases; unmatched junction bases: 17. CDR3 DNA sequence: TGTGCCAGCGGTCAAACACCGTTCACAGGGGGGCCTTTCTTT. Translated, it gives CASGQTPFTGGPFF.

The gene calls are TRBV10-3 and TRBJ1-2; TRBD1 might be the D (5 bases). The V and J ends lost 3 bases and 4 bases respectively, with 18 bases between them. CDR1 is ENHRY, CDR2 SYGVKD, per germline. The CDR3 covers 16 residues. CDR3 in amino acids: CAISEPQGLNTYGYTF. The CDR3 nucleotides read TGTGCCATCAGTGAACCTCAGGGATTAAATACCTATGGCTACACCTTC.

The V call is TRBV18, the J call TRBJ1-2; possibly TRBD1 for D (6 bases). The CDR3 consists of 15 residues. V was trimmed by 4 bases and J by 3 bases, leaving 15 bases between them. CDR1 is KGHSH, CDR2 LQKENI, per germline. The chain's CDR3 is CASSLIDRQDYGYTF. CDR3 nucleotides: TGTGCCAGCTCACTCATTGATCGACAGGACTATGGCTACACCTTC. The variable domain in full, completed from reference TRBV18 and TRBJ1-2, reads NAGVMQNPRHLVRRRGQEARLRCSPMKGHSHVYWYRQLPEEGLKFMVYLQKENIIDESGMPKERFSAEFPKEGPSILRIQQVVRGDSAAYFCASSLIDRQDYGYTFGSGTRLTVV.

The chain is built from TRBV5-1 and TRBJ2-7; perhaps TRBD1 as D (5 bases). CDR1 and CDR2 from the germline V gene are SGHRS and YFSETQ. CDR3 size: 14 residues. The ends were cut back, 4 bases at V and 2 bases at J, with 13 bases in the middle. CDR3 residues: CASSTSGKAYEQYF. CDR3 bases: TGCGCCAGCAGCACCTCAGGGAAAGCCTACGAGCAGTACTTC.

The chain combines TRBV9 with TRBJ1-1; D ambiguous. Germline loops: CDR1 SGDLS, CDR2 YYNGEE. V was trimmed by 3 bases and J by 3 bases, leaving 15 bases between them. The CDR3 totals 15 residues. CDR3 coding DNA: TGTGCCAGCAGCGCCACGGTACGGTCGGACACTGAAGCTTTCTTT. This sequence encodes CASSATVRSDTEAFF. Full variable domain (rest looked up from reference TRBV9 and TRBJ1-1): DSGVTQTPKHLITATGQRVTLRCSPRSGDLSVYWYQQSLDQGLQFLIQYYNGEERAKGNILERFSAQQFPDLHSELNLSSLELGDSALYFCASSATVRSDTEAFFGQGTRLTVV.

The J gene is TRBJ2-3, the V gene TRBV5-4; D not resolved. Germline V gene data show CDR1 as SGHNT and CDR2 as YYREEE (reference sequence). This CDR3 region has 13 residues. V lost 2 bases, J lost 4 bases, and 8 bases lay in between. In DNA, the CDR3 is TGTGCCAGCAGCTTCAATCGAGCAGATACGCAGTATTTT. Protein: CASSFNRADTQYF.

The rearrangement links TRBV5-5 to TRBJ1-5, with TRBD1 matching 8 bases. Germline lookup yields CDR1 SGHKS and CDR2 YYEKEE (reference sequence). CDR3 length equals 15 residues. V was pared by 3 bases and J by 1 base, with 3 bases of the junction left unmatched. The CDR3 DNA reads TGTGCCAGCAGCTACAGGGGGATAAGCAATCAGCCCCAGCATTTT. Translated, it gives CASSYRGISNQPQHF.

This clone was recorded only once. CDR3 amino acids: CASSPQGDRGYNEQFF. The CDR3 DNA is TGTGCCAGCTCACCACAGGGGGACAGGGGCTACAATGAGCAGTTCTTC. This sequence joins TRBV18 and TRBJ2-1, with 10 bases identical to TRBD1. After removal of 1 base from V and 3 bases from J, the junction contained 3 bases not matched to a gene. The germline CDR1 and CDR2 sequences are KGHSH and LQKENI. This CDR3 comprises 16 residues.

The chain has TRBV27 and TRBJ1-5, with D possibly being TRBD1 (5 bases). There are 15 residues in the CDR3. The ends were cut back, 6 bases at V and 4 bases at J, with 16 bases in the middle. Germline CDR1 MNHEY, CDR2 SMNVEV (reference sequence). The CDR3 is CASRNLAGRNQPQHF. For the CDR3, the DNA is TGTGCCAGCAGGAATCTGGCAGGGAGGAATCAGCCCCAGCATTTT.

CDR3 protein: CAIRGGQGLQAEAFF. CDR3 nucleotides: TGTGCCATCAGGGGGGGACAGGGGCTGCAGGCTGAAGCTTTCTTT. This sequence joins TRBV10-3 and TRBJ1-1; 10 nucleotides match TRBD1. Germline V lookup: CDR1 ENHRY, CDR2 SYGVKD. The J segment lost 6 bases and the V segment lost 6 bases, leaving 10 bases of the junction unmatched. The CDR3 is 15 residues long.